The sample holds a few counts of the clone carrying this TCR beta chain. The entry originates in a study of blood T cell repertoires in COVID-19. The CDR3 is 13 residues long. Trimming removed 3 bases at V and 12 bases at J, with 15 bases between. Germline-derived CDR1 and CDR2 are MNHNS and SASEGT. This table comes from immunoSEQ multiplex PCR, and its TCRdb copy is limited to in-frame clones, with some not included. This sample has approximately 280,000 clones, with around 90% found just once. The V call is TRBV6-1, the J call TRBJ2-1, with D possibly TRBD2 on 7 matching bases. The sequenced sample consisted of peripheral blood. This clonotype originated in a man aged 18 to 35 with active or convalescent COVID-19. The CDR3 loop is CASSDLAGAGQFF. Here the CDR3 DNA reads TGTGCCAGCAGTGACCTGGCGGGGGCTGGGCAGTTCTTC.